One T cell receptor beta chain is described in this entry. This specimen comes from a study of T cell changes during pregnancy in multiple sclerosis. Trimming cost V 7 bases and J 4 bases; bases outside gene matches: 9. This CDR3 is built from 14 residues. The germline gives CDR1 MNHNY, CDR2 SVGAGI (reference sequence). Profiled with immunoSEQ multiplex PCR; TCRdb holds only in-frame clones, not every one. The data show approximately 44,000 clones, approximately 90% seen once. This clonotype was obtained from a female donor with multiple sclerosis, enrolled in a pregnancy study. The sequencing used CD4+ T cells from peripheral blood mononuclear cells, collected in the third trimester of pregnancy. The V gene is TRBV6-6, the J gene TRBJ2-7, with 8 bases matching TRBD1. The chain's CDR3 is CASIRTGSSYEQYF. The CDR3 region has the DNA TGTGCCAGCATAAGGACAGGGTCGTCATACGAGCAGTACTTC.